This TCR beta chain was recorded in a study of T cell changes during pregnancy in multiple sclerosis. This CDR3 region has 16 residues. Germline-derived CDR1 and CDR2 are MRHNA and SNTAGT. Unmatched junction bases numbered 10, after V lost 6 bases and J lost 8 bases. TCRdb keeps only in-frame clones here, not all; method: immunoSEQ multiplex PCR. In the table there are around 69,000 clones, 75% to 95% of which are singletons. The starting material was CD8+ T cells from peripheral blood mononuclear cells, obtained before pregnancy. The chain has TRBV6-4 and TRBJ2-1; 13 nucleotides match TRBD2. The sequence came from a female donor with multiple sclerosis, enrolled in a pregnancy study. CDR3 nucleotides: TGTGCCAGCAGCGAAACTAGCGGGGGGGCCGTTGATGAGCAGTTCTTC. Translating gives CASSETSGGAVDEQFF.